What follows describes a single T cell receptor beta chain. What it binds is not known. The study ran its PCR with 60 Vbeta and 13 Jbeta primers. Assay: immunoSEQ multiplex PCR; the TCRdb copy retains only in-frame clones and omits some. The sample holds approximately 180,000 clones. CDR1 SGHRS and CDR2 YFSETQ come from the germline V gene. V was pared by 1 base and J by 4 bases, with 3 bases of the junction left unmatched. The CDR3 runs to 15 residues. This record belongs to a study of cytomegalovirus exposure and HLA in healthy donors. Study results and limitations: Immune exposure data for these donors was limited to CMV serostatus. The later analysis indicated that the majority of CMV-associated TCR beta chains appeared HLA-restricted.

Material: PBMCs. The origin of this receptor is a man aged 25-45 years in good health and CMV-seronegative. The chain couples TRBV5-1 to TRBJ2-1, with TRBD2 matching 9 bases. CDR3 nucleotide sequence: TGCGCCAGCAGCTTGACTAGCGGGCCTTACAATGAGCAGTTCTTC. It yields the protein CASSLTSGPYNEQFF.